This TCR beta chain was observed in a study of human T cells and chemical hapten exposure. TCRdb fed the RACE reads into MiXCR, producing one record per CDR3 protein. This table holds roughly 180,000 distinct CDR3 sequences, approximately 20% found once. The CDR3 consists of 15 residues. V shed 0 bases and J shed 0 bases, with 9 bases lying between them. Per the germline V gene, CDR1 is SGDLS and CDR2 is YYNGEE. The time point here: patch test 1, 2 weeks after DPC sensitization. Treatment described: therapeutic diphenylcyclopropenone sensitization with weekly scalp DPC. The TCR comes from a woman aged 45 to 65 with alopecia areata. Some clones in this sample may be carry-over from other donors' samples. The sample was whole blood, taken in connection with sensitization to the hapten diphenylcyclopropenone (DPC). The V and J genes are TRBV9 and TRBJ1-1, with unresolved D. CDR3 region: CASSVASAMNTEAFF. Written as DNA, the CDR3 is TGTGCCAGCAGCGTAGCGTCAGCCATGAACACTGAAGCTTTCTTT.